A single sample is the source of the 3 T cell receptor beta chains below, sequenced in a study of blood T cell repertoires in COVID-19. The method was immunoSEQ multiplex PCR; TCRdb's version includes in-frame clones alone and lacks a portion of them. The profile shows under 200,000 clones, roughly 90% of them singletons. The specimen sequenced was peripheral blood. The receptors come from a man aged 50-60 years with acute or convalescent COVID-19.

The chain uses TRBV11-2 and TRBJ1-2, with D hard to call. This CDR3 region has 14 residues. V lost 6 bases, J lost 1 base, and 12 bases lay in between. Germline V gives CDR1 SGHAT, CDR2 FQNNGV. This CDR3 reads CASSVNEVNYGYTF. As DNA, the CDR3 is TGTGCCAGCAGTGTAAACGAGGTTAACTATGGCTACACCTTC.

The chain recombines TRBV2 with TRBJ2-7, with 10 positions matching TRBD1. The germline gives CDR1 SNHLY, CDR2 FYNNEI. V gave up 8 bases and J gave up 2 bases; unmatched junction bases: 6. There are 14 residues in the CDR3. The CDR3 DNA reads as TGTGCCAGCTCCGGACAGGGGGGGACCTACGAGCAGTACTTC. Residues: CASSGQGGTYEQYF.

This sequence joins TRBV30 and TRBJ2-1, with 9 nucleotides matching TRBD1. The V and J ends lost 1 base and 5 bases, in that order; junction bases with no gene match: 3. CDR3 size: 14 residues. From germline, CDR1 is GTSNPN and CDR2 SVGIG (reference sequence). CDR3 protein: CAWSAGTGHNEQFF. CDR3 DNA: TGTGCCTGGAGTGCCGGGACAGGGCACAATGAGCAGTTCTTC.